The rows below give T cell receptor beta chains drawn from one sample of a study of T-cell memory formation after mild COVID-19. One entry per CDR3 protein results from TCRdb running MiXCR on the 5' RACE reads. This sample carries hundreds of thousands of distinct CDR3 sequences, 20% to 25% of them seen once, and the ten largest clones take about 8.7%. The sequenced material came from PBMCs or a T cell subset sorted from them (not recorded which). These receptor sequences come from an adult woman who had mild COVID-19 (a few samples of this study predate the infection). Cell type and time point are not known. Both conserved end residues are part of each CDR3. D genes are given only for firm matches. Expanded clones get a size class; other rows say once, few or many, or leave the size out.

TRBD1 TRBJ2-7 many TRBV18 CASSKSGTDYEQYF TGTGCCAGCTCAAAATCCGGGACAGACTACGAGCAGTACTTC
. TRBJ2-1 . TRBV27 CASSLSPSSYNEQFF TGTGCCAGCAGTTTATCCCCAAGCTCCTACAATGAGCAGTTCTTC
TRBD2 TRBJ2-1 . TRBV5-4 CASRPPGLVNEQFF TGTGCCAGCAGACCCCCGGGACTAGTCAATGAGCAGTTCTTC
. TRBJ1-2 few TRBV20-1 CSARDSSYGYTF TGCAGTGCTAGAGATTCCTCCTATGGCTACACCTTC
. TRBJ1-2 . TRBV7-3 CASSLDTGLTMAMAF TGTGCCAGCAGCTTAGATACAGGGCTTACTATGGCTATGGCCTTC
TRBD1 TRBJ2-5 few TRBV27 CASSGQGSPGTQYF TGTGCCAGCAGTGGACAGGGCTCCCCCGGGACCCAGTACTTC
. TRBJ1-2 few TRBV19 CASSVAGIRGYTF TGTGCCAGTAGTGTGGCAGGGATACGTGGCTACACCTTC
. TRBJ1-1 . TRBV20-1 CSAEEGLNTEAFF TGCAGTGCAGAAGAGGGTCTGAACACTGAAGCTTTCTTT
. TRBJ2-7 few TRBV7-9 CASSSQLEQYF TGTGCCAGCAGCTCCCAGTTGGAGCAGTACTTC
. TRBJ2-3 few TRBV19 CASGQRLGTDTQYF TGTGCCAGTGGGCAGCGGTTGGGCACAGATACGCAGTATTTT
. TRBJ1-6 few TRBV5-1 CASSQRDTTSPLHF TGCGCCAGCAGCCAACGGGACACCACTTCACCCCTCCACTTT
. TRBJ1-2 . TRBV7-9 CASSSTQGTSNYGYTF TGTGCCAGCAGCTCAACTCAGGGTACAAGTAACTATGGCTACACCTTC
. TRBJ2-1 few TRBV29-1 CSVWYAQLANEQFF TGCAGCGTTTGGTACGCCCAGCTCGCCAATGAGCAGTTCTTC
. TRBJ1-3 few TRBV15 CATSRDQGGSGNTIYF TGTGCCACCAGCAGAGACCAGGGAGGGTCTGGAAACACCATATATTTT
. TRBJ1-4 . TRBV12-3/TRBV12-4 CASSLRRSDNEKLFF TGTGCCAGCAGTTTGCGGAGGTCAGATAATGAAAAACTGTTTTTT
. TRBJ2-7 . TRBV4-3 CASSQAQISYEQYF TGCGCCAGCAGCCAAGCACAGATCTCCTACGAGCAGTACTTC
. TRBJ1-2 few TRBV6-5 CASSRAGSRLYGYTF TGTGCCAGCAGTCGCGCAGGGTCCCGCCTTTATGGCTACACCTTC
. TRBJ1-2 few TRBV5-1 CASSLRQAEGYTF TGCGCCAGCAGCTTGCGACAGGCGGAGGGCTACACCTTC
TRBD2 TRBJ2-2 . TRBV12-3/TRBV12-4 CASSSREENTGELFF TGTGCCAGCAGTTCCCGGGAGGAGAACACCGGGGAGCTGTTTTTT
TRBD2 TRBJ2-3 . TRBV5-1 CASSLAPSGADTQYF TGCGCCAGCAGCTTGGCCCCTAGCGGGGCGGATACGCAGTATTTT
TRBD2 TRBJ2-1 . TRBV11-2 CASSLFLAGAEQFF TGTGCCAGCAGCTTATTCCTAGCGGGAGCTGAGCAGTTCTTC
TRBD1 TRBJ1-2 once TRBV3-1 CASSQTTGSYGYTF TGTGCCAGCAGCCAGACGACAGGGTCCTACGGCTACACCTTC
. TRBJ2-1 . TRBV24-1 CATSDKTSIKQFF TGTGCCACCAGTGATAAGACTTCCATCAAGCAGTTCTTC
TRBD1 TRBJ2-2 few TRBV7-3 CASSLIGQGSGELFF TGTGCCAGCAGCTTAATAGGACAGGGGTCCGGGGAGCTGTTTTTT
. TRBJ2-2 few TRBV5-5 CASSLPQSGRGELFF TGTGCCAGCAGCTTGCCCCAATCCGGCCGGGGGGAGCTGTTTTTT
TRBD1 TRBJ1-5 . TRBV6-6 CAGGGQLNQPQHF TGTGCCGGGGGGGGACAGCTTAATCAGCCCCAGCATTTT
. TRBJ2-5 . TRBV24-1 CATSDPRGSETQYF TGTGCCACCAGTGATCCGCGAGGGTCCGAGACCCAGTACTTC
TRBD2 TRBJ2-7 few TRBV4-2 CASGPTTPSGGAYEQYF TGTGCCAGCGGACCAACTACTCCCAGCGGGGGGGCTTACGAGCAGTACTTC
. TRBJ2-4 . TRBV3-1 CASSQESGGKHIQYF TGTGCCAGCAGCCAAGAGTCGGGCGGGAAGCACATTCAGTACTTC
. TRBJ2-4 few TRBV4-2 CASSHPGVGDIQYF TGTGCCAGCAGCCACCCAGGGGTCGGTGACATTCAGTACTTC
. TRBJ2-7 few TRBV6-2/TRBV6-3 CAIKEQSHYEQYF TGTGCCATAAAGGAACAGAGCCACTACGAGCAGTACTTC
. TRBJ2-1 many TRBV12-3/TRBV12-4 CASSFPFSKDEQFF TGTGCCAGCAGTTTTCCCTTCAGCAAGGATGAGCAGTTCTTC
TRBD2 TRBJ2-1 . TRBV5-1 CASSLDAGGTNEQFF TGCGCCAGCAGCTTGGACGCGGGAGGAACCAATGAGCAGTTCTTC
. TRBJ1-1 many TRBV6-2/TRBV6-3 CASSYDGTSKYEAFF TGTGCCAGCAGTTACGATGGGACCTCGAAGTACGAAGCTTTCTTT
TRBD2 TRBJ2-1 few TRBV28 CASSLVLRRERSYNEQFF TGTGCCAGCAGTTTAGTCTTGCGGCGGGAGCGGTCCTACAATGAGCAGTTCTTC
TRBD2 TRBJ2-7 . TRBV5-1 CASSLAPGTSGSKSYEQYF TGCGCCAGCAGCTTAGCACCCGGGACTAGCGGGAGTAAATCCTACGAGCAGTACTTC